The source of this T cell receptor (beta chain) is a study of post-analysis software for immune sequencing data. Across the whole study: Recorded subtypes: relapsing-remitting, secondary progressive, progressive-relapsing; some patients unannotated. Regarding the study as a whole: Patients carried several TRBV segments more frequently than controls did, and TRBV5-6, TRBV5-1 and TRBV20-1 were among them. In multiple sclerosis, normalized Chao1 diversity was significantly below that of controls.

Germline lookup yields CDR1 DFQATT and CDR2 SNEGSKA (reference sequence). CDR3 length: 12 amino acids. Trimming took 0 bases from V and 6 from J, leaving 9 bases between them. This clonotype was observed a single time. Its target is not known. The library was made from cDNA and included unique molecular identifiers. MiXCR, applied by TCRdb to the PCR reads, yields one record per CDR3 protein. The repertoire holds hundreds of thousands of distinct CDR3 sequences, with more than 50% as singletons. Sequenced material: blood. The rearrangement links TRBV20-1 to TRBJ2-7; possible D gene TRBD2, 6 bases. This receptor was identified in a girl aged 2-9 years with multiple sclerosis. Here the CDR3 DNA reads TGCAGTGCTAGAGATGGAGGGCTCGAGCAGTACTTC. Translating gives CSARDGGLEQYF.